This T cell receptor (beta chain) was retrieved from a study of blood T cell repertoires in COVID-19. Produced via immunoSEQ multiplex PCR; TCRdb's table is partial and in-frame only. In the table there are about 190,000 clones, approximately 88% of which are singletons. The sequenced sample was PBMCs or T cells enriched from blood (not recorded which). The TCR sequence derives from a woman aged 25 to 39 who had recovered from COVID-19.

The DNA for the CDR3 is TGTGCCAGCAGCCAGGGGACAGGGGGCCTCAATCAGCCCCAGCATTTT. Residues: CASSQGTGGLNQPQHF. This chain connects TRBV7-9 to TRBJ1-5; 12 nucleotides align to TRBD1. From germline, CDR1 is SEHNR and CDR2 FQNEAQ (reference sequence). This CDR3 is built from 16 residues. J was trimmed by 3 bases and V by 5 bases; bases with no gene match: 5.